These T cell receptor beta chains were read from a single sample in a study of early T cells in non-severe SARS-CoV-2 infection. Using its own MiXCR run on the 5' RACE reads, TCRdb lists one record per CDR3 protein. The profile shows tens of thousands of distinct CDR3 sequences, about a tenth of them singletons. Sample: whole blood. The receptors here all came from an adult who was a healthcare worker with PCR-confirmed SARS-CoV-2 infection or an uninfected control (not recorded which). The CDR3 runs from the conserved cysteine through the conserved F or W. A D gene is named only where the DNA matches it firmly. Some rows mark clone size as missing; the rest say once, few, many or name a class of expanded clone.

clone size: -; J gene: TRBJ2-5; D gene: -; V gene: TRBV4-1; CDR3 protein: CASSQLTIRETQYF; CDR3 DNA: TGCGCCAGCAGCCAATTAACCATTCGGGAGACCCAGTACTTC
clone size: many; J gene: TRBJ1-5; D gene: -; V gene: TRBV6-1; CDR3 protein: CASSGSRGWYQPQHF; CDR3 DNA: TGTGCCAGCAGCGGTTCCAGGGGATGGTATCAGCCCCAGCATTTT
clone size: -; J gene: TRBJ1-1; D gene: -; V gene: TRBV3-1; CDR3 protein: CASSQTPNTEAFF; CDR3 DNA: TGTGCCAGCAGCCAAACACCGAACACTGAAGCTTTCTTT
clone size: many; J gene: TRBJ2-7; D gene: -; V gene: TRBV19; CDR3 protein: CASSNRQSSYEQYF; CDR3 DNA: TGTGCCAGTAGTAACAGACAAAGCTCCTACGAGCAGTACTTC
clone size: many; J gene: TRBJ2-3; D gene: -; V gene: TRBV6-2/TRBV6-3; CDR3 protein: CASSRGGPQNTQYF; CDR3 DNA: TGTGCCAGCAGCCGCGGGGGCCCACAGAATACGCAGTATTTT
clone size: -; J gene: TRBJ2-2; D gene: -; V gene: TRBV7-9; CDR3 protein: CASSPPAGELFF; CDR3 DNA: TGTGCCAGCAGCCCCCCCGCCGGGGAGCTGTTTTTT
clone size: many; J gene: TRBJ1-2; D gene: -; V gene: TRBV7-9; CDR3 protein: CASSPPRGGYGYTF; CDR3 DNA: TGTGCCAGCAGCCCCCCCCGGGGGGGCTATGGCTACACCTTC
clone size: many; J gene: TRBJ2-1; D gene: -; V gene: TRBV29-1; CDR3 protein: CSSHRGSNEQFF; CDR3 DNA: TGCAGCTCCCACCGGGGGTCCAATGAGCAGTTCTTC
clone size: many; J gene: TRBJ2-7; D gene: -; V gene: TRBV2; CDR3 protein: CASRRGPLDEQYF; CDR3 DNA: TGTGCCAGCAGGCGGGGACCGTTAGACGAGCAGTACTTC
clone size: -; J gene: TRBJ2-2; D gene: TRBD2; V gene: TRBV4-1; CDR3 protein: CASSQGTVAGANTGELFF; CDR3 DNA: TGCGCCAGCAGCCAAGGAACGGTAGCGGGGGCGAACACCGGGGAGCTGTTTTTT
clone size: many; J gene: TRBJ2-3; D gene: -; V gene: TRBV2; CDR3 protein: CASTTGNTQYF; CDR3 DNA: TGTGCCAGCACTACCGGGAATACGCAGTATTTT
clone size: -; J gene: TRBJ2-2; D gene: TRBD1; V gene: TRBV7-9; CDR3 protein: CASSPGTGNTGELFF; CDR3 DNA: TGTGCCAGCAGCCCCGGGACAGGGAACACCGGGGAGCTGTTTTTT
clone size: many; J gene: TRBJ1-2; D gene: -; V gene: TRBV7-8; CDR3 protein: CASSLVPVAYGYTF; CDR3 DNA: TGTGCCAGCAGCTTAGTGCCGGTTGCCTATGGCTACACCTTC
clone size: -; J gene: TRBJ2-1; D gene: TRBD2; V gene: TRBV11-2; CDR3 protein: CASSLERLARYNEQFF; CDR3 DNA: TGTGCCAGCAGCCTGGAGAGACTAGCCCGTTACAATGAGCAGTTCTTC
clone size: -; J gene: TRBJ2-1; D gene: TRBD2; V gene: TRBV5-1; CDR3 protein: CASSSTTSMGVEQFF; CDR3 DNA: TGCGCCAGCAGCAGTACGACTAGCATGGGAGTTGAGCAGTTCTTC
clone size: -; J gene: TRBJ2-7; D gene: TRBD1; V gene: TRBV19; CDR3 protein: CASSRGQSSSYEQYF; CDR3 DNA: TGTGCCAGTAGTCGGGGACAGTCAAGCTCCTACGAGCAGTACTTC
clone size: -; J gene: TRBJ2-7; D gene: -; V gene: TRBV29-1; CDR3 protein: CSVAGEWGAHEQYF; CDR3 DNA: TGCAGCGTTGCGGGGGAATGGGGGGCGCACGAGCAGTACTTC
clone size: -; J gene: TRBJ2-2; D gene: -; V gene: TRBV27; CDR3 protein: CASSFWGVGNTGELFF; CDR3 DNA: TGTGCCAGCAGTTTTTGGGGGGTTGGTAACACCGGGGAGCTGTTTTTT
clone size: -; J gene: TRBJ2-3; D gene: TRBD1; V gene: TRBV5-1; CDR3 protein: CASSLETPGQGLTDTQYF; CDR3 DNA: TGCGCCAGCAGCTTGGAGACCCCCGGACAGGGTTTGACAGATACGCAGTATTTT
clone size: many; J gene: TRBJ2-3; D gene: -; V gene: TRBV5-1; CDR3 protein: CASSSSSTDTQYF; CDR3 DNA: TGCGCCAGCAGCTCTAGCAGCACAGATACGCAGTATTTT
clone size: few; J gene: TRBJ1-2; D gene: -; V gene: TRBV5-1; CDR3 protein: CASSSDYLTGSNYGYTF; CDR3 DNA: TGCGCCAGCAGCTCGGATTACCTAACAGGGTCTAACTATGGCTACACCTTC
clone size: -; J gene: TRBJ2-7; D gene: TRBD2; V gene: TRBV18; CDR3 protein: CASSPLPPSGGYEQYF; CDR3 DNA: TGTGCCAGCTCACCACTCCCTCCCTCGGGGGGCTACGAGCAGTACTTC
clone size: many; J gene: TRBJ1-5; D gene: -; V gene: TRBV9; CDR3 protein: CASSEGGHQPQHF; CDR3 DNA: TGTGCCAGCAGCGAGGGGGGGCATCAGCCCCAGCATTTT
clone size: -; J gene: TRBJ2-3; D gene: TRBD2; V gene: TRBV10-3; CDR3 protein: CAISESMTSGIADTQYF; CDR3 DNA: TGTGCCATCAGTGAGTCGATGACGAGCGGGATCGCAGATACGCAGTATTTT
clone size: many; J gene: TRBJ2-1; D gene: -; V gene: TRBV6-5; CDR3 protein: CASSRDGNNEQFF; CDR3 DNA: TGTGCCAGCAGTCGGGACGGTAACAATGAGCAGTTCTTC
clone size: few; J gene: TRBJ2-3; D gene: -; V gene: TRBV5-1; CDR3 protein: CASCQGEVTDTQYF; CDR3 DNA: TGCGCCAGCTGTCAGGGGGAGGTCACAGATACGCAGTATTTT
clone size: -; J gene: TRBJ1-2; D gene: -; V gene: TRBV7-9; CDR3 protein: CASSFHASLYGYTF; CDR3 DNA: TGTGCCAGCAGCTTTCACGCGTCGCTCTATGGCTACACCTTC
clone size: few; J gene: TRBJ2-1; D gene: -; V gene: TRBV7-9; CDR3 protein: CASTSEWGNEQFF; CDR3 DNA: TGTGCCAGCACCTCCGAGTGGGGCAATGAGCAGTTCTTC
clone size: few; J gene: TRBJ2-1; D gene: -; V gene: TRBV19; CDR3 protein: CASSISLGGVYNEQFF; CDR3 DNA: TGTGCCAGTAGTATTAGTCTGGGGGGCGTCTACAATGAGCAGTTCTTC
clone size: once; J gene: TRBJ1-3; D gene: TRBD1; V gene: TRBV5-1; CDR3 protein: CASSEGGFENTIYF; CDR3 DNA: TGCGCCAGCAGCGAAGGGGGCTTCGAAAACACCATATATTTT
clone size: -; J gene: TRBJ2-3; D gene: TRBD1; V gene: TRBV27; CDR3 protein: CASSSFPGQGDDTQYF; CDR3 DNA: TGTGCCAGCAGTTCCTTCCCGGGACAGGGGGACGATACGCAGTATTTT
clone size: many; J gene: TRBJ1-6; D gene: -; V gene: TRBV4-1; CDR3 protein: CASSQDNARGRNDNSPLHF; CDR3 DNA: TGCGCCAGCAGCCAAGATAACGCACGGGGTCGAAATGATAATTCACCCCTCCACTTT
clone size: -; J gene: TRBJ2-1; D gene: -; V gene: TRBV5-4; CDR3 protein: CASSSRGYGEQFF; CDR3 DNA: TGTGCCAGCAGCTCCCGGGGTTACGGGGAGCAGTTCTTC
clone size: -; J gene: TRBJ2-3; D gene: -; V gene: TRBV2; CDR3 protein: CASSTPGTDTQYF; CDR3 DNA: TGTGCCAGCAGCACGCCGGGCACAGATACGCAGTATTTT
clone size: -; J gene: TRBJ2-5; D gene: -; V gene: TRBV12-3/TRBV12-4; CDR3 protein: CASSLVGGPRYF; CDR3 DNA: TGTGCCAGCAGTTTAGTGGGGGGGCCGCGGTACTTC
clone size: -; J gene: TRBJ2-1; D gene: -; V gene: TRBV7-2; CDR3 protein: CASSPSHNEQFF; CDR3 DNA: TGTGCCAGCAGCCCTTCCCACAATGAGCAGTTCTTC
clone size: many; J gene: TRBJ1-1; D gene: -; V gene: TRBV20-1; CDR3 protein: CSATEGGNTEAFF; CDR3 DNA: TGCAGTGCTACTGAGGGCGGAAACACTGAAGCTTTCTTT
clone size: many; J gene: TRBJ1-1; D gene: -; V gene: TRBV12-3/TRBV12-4; CDR3 protein: CASRLTQNTEAFF; CDR3 DNA: TGTGCCAGCAGATTGACTCAGAACACTGAAGCTTTCTTT
clone size: -; J gene: TRBJ2-5; D gene: -; V gene: TRBV3-1; CDR3 protein: CASSQSTGLKETQYF; CDR3 DNA: TGTGCCAGCAGCCAGTCTACGGGACTTAAAGAGACCCAGTACTTC
clone size: few; J gene: TRBJ2-1; D gene: -; V gene: TRBV7-7; CDR3 protein: CASSSGGRYNEQFF; CDR3 DNA: TGTGCCAGCAGCTCCGGAGGCAGATACAATGAGCAGTTCTTC
clone size: -; J gene: TRBJ2-3; D gene: -; V gene: TRBV5-1; CDR3 protein: CASSFDSYTGSGFTDTQYF; CDR3 DNA: TGCGCCAGCAGCTTCGACTCTTATACGGGGTCCGGATTCACAGATACGCAGTATTTT
clone size: -; J gene: TRBJ2-1; D gene: -; V gene: TRBV7-9; CDR3 protein: CASSSLASNEQFF; CDR3 DNA: TGTGCCAGCAGCTCTTTAGCAAGCAATGAGCAGTTCTTC
clone size: -; J gene: TRBJ2-7; D gene: -; V gene: TRBV13; CDR3 protein: CASSLGVEYEQYF; CDR3 DNA: TGTGCCAGCAGCTTAGGGGTTGAGTACGAGCAGTACTTC
clone size: -; J gene: TRBJ2-3; D gene: -; V gene: TRBV7-8; CDR3 protein: CASSLARPADTQYF; CDR3 DNA: TGTGCCAGCAGCTTAGCAAGGCCTGCCGATACGCAGTATTTT
clone size: -; J gene: TRBJ2-1; D gene: -; V gene: TRBV19; CDR3 protein: CASSIGRLFNEQFF; CDR3 DNA: TGTGCCAGTAGTATCGGGCGCCTATTCAACGAGCAGTTCTTC
clone size: few; J gene: TRBJ2-2; D gene: -; V gene: TRBV6-6; CDR3 protein: CASSTPTNTGELFF; CDR3 DNA: TGTGCCAGCAGTACTCCCACGAACACCGGGGAGCTGTTTTTT
clone size: many; J gene: TRBJ2-1; D gene: -; V gene: TRBV7-2; CDR3 protein: CASSLAWSNEQFF; CDR3 DNA: TGTGCCAGCAGCTTAGCTTGGAGTAATGAGCAGTTCTTC
clone size: -; J gene: TRBJ2-3; D gene: -; V gene: TRBV11-2; CDR3 protein: CASSSARGDTQYF; CDR3 DNA: TGTGCCAGCAGCTCCGCCCGGGGGGATACGCAGTATTTT
clone size: -; J gene: TRBJ2-7; D gene: -; V gene: TRBV18; CDR3 protein: CASSPPEGSYEQYF; CDR3 DNA: TGTGCCAGCTCACCACCGGAAGGTTCCTACGAGCAGTACTTC
clone size: many; J gene: TRBJ1-2; D gene: TRBD1; V gene: TRBV3-1; CDR3 protein: CASSQGGTAYGYTF; CDR3 DNA: TGTGCCAGCAGCCAGGGTGGGACAGCCTATGGCTACACCTTC
clone size: few; J gene: TRBJ2-5; D gene: -; V gene: TRBV10-2; CDR3 protein: CASSPQGGPETQYF; CDR3 DNA: TGCGCCAGCAGTCCACAGGGAGGTCCAGAGACCCAGTACTTC
clone size: -; J gene: TRBJ1-1; D gene: -; V gene: TRBV3-1; CDR3 protein: CASSQDLRQVEAEAFF; CDR3 DNA: TGTGCCAGCAGCCAAGATCTGAGACAGGTGGAAGCTGAAGCTTTCTTT
clone size: few; J gene: TRBJ2-5; D gene: -; V gene: TRBV7-6; CDR3 protein: CASSPRAFSETQYF; CDR3 DNA: TGTGCCAGCAGCCCCCGAGCCTTTAGTGAGACCCAGTACTTC